A single T cell receptor beta chain is shown here with its context. The entry originates in a study of CD8 T cells in Susac syndrome. This CDR3 has 12 amino acids. Germline values: CDR1 MNHEY, CDR2 SMNVEV (reference sequence). Trimming removed 2 bases at V and 6 bases at J, with 4 bases between. RNA, at 0.5 to 1 ug, was reverse transcribed with random hexamers. TCRdb reprocessed the immunoSEQ multiplex PCR reads via MiXCR and lists one record per CDR3 protein. The sample carries 120,000 or so distinct CDR3 sequences, around 96% recorded once. The rearrangement uses TRBV27 and TRBJ2-2; no clear D. Material: CD4+ T cells from PBMCs. The TCR originated in a human donor in good health. The chain's CDR3 is CASSLNPGELFF. Here the CDR3 DNA reads TGTGCCAGCAGTTTAAACCCCGGGGAGCTGTTTTTT.